This T cell receptor (beta chain) was identified during a study of OX40 agonist ivuxolimab in advanced cancers. Across the whole study: With ivuxolimab, an agonistic anti-OX40 (CD134) antibody, patients were treated. Ivuxolimab was delivered to patients intravenously every 2 weeks at doses spanning 0.01 to 10 mg/kg. Study-wide points: In CD8+ T cells, expanded clones were on average more numerous than in CD4+.

Some clones are missing from TCRdb's copy, which holds only in-frame ones; the method was immunoSEQ multiplex PCR. The sample holds some 94,000 clones, about 90% seen once. This clone has a single count. Its antigen is as yet unknown. The V gene end was trimmed by 1 base and the J gene end by 0 bases; junction bases not matched to a gene: 7. CDR1 is SGHRS and CDR2 is YFSETQ in the germline V gene. This CDR3 has 18 amino acids. The sample was CD4+ or CD8+ T cells sorted from blood, taken in a trial of the OX40 agonist ivuxolimab. This chain connects TRBV5-1 to TRBJ2-7; 13 bases agree with TRBD2. This clonotype originated in an adult with an advanced solid tumor such as melanoma, head and neck, liver or kidney cancer. The CDR3 loop reads CASSLRSGTSGASYEQYF. Here the CDR3 DNA reads TGCGCCAGCAGCTTGAGATCCGGGACTAGCGGGGCCTCCTACGAGCAGTACTTC.